The 32 T cell receptor beta chains below were found in one sample sequenced in a study of regulatory T cells in long-lasting Graves disease. Time point of the sample: newly diagnosed GD, antithyroid drugs for less than 3 months. PBMC RNA served as the TCR library source. The authors built TCR beta libraries using iRepertoire HTBI primers and Arm-PCR of CDR3 regions. TCRdb reanalysed the multiplex PCR reads using MiXCR and keeps one entry per CDR3 protein. Of about 610,000 distinct CDR3 sequences in the sample, around 15% were seen once. This sample was also put to use in a study of T cells in Graves' hyperthyroidism and ophthalmopathy.

The sequencing here drew on peripheral blood mononuclear cells (PBMCs), taken at new diagnosis, from a patient treated with antithyroid drugs. Receptor source: a man aged 18 to 29 with Graves disease.

This clonotype was observed many times. The chain carries TRBV18 and TRBJ1-1; TRBD1 aligns across 7 bases. The CDR3 totals 15 residues. The germline CDR1 and CDR2 sequences are KGHSH and LQKENI. In DNA form, the CDR3 reads TGTGCAGGCTCGTGGGACAGACAGATTAACACTGAAGCTTTCTTT. This gives the protein CAGSWDRQINTEAFF.

Ten or more counts support this clonotype. DNA of the CDR3: TGTGCCAGCAGTTTATATAGGGGCGGCTACGAGCAGTACTTC. Its translation is CASSLYRGGYEQYF. The chain is built from TRBV28 and TRBJ2-7; D perhaps matches TRBD1 (5 bases). The V end was cut by 1 base, the J end by 3 bases, with 10 bases between. The CDR3 consists of 14 residues. Per germline, CDR1 MDHEN and CDR2 SYDVKM.

The chain combines TRBV6-1 with TRBJ1-2; TRBD1 aligns across 7 bases. After removal of 6 bases from V and 0 bases from J, the junction contained 13 bases not matched to a gene. The V gene's germline CDR1 is MNHNS and CDR2 SASEGT. The CDR3 contains 17 residues. The CDR3 protein is CASSRDRPNLANYGYTF. As DNA, the CDR3 is TGTGCCAGCAGCCGGGACAGACCAAACTTGGCTAACTATGGCTACACCTTC.

The chain couples TRBV11-2 to TRBJ1-1; tentatively, D is TRBD1 (6 bases). This CDR3 comprises 16 residues. Trimming removed 1 base from V and 0 bases from J, with 12 bases in between. CDR1 is SGHAT, CDR2 FQNNGV, per germline. DNA for the CDR3: TGTGCCAGCAGCTTAGGACCGACAGGCTTGAACACTGAAGCTTTCTTT. Its translation is CASSLGPTGLNTEAFF.

This clonotype has ten or more counts. V and J are TRBV19 and TRBJ2-2; D unclear. This CDR3 contains 17 residues. The germline V gene has CDR1 LNHDA and CDR2 SQIVND (reference sequence). V was shortened by 3 bases and J by 5 bases, with 19 bases between the two germline ends. CDR3 protein: CASSIPHTGPRTGELFF. The DNA for the CDR3 is TGTGCCAGTAGTATCCCCCACACCGGGCCGCGGACCGGGGAGCTGTTTTTT.

On this clonotype itself: A much larger clone differs by one base, so this may be a read error. The V and J genes are TRBV20-1 and TRBJ1-1; TRBD1 might be the D (5 bases). This CDR3 has 12 amino acids. Trimming removed 6 bases from V and 11 bases from J, with 19 bases in between. CDR1 DFQATT and CDR2 SNEGSKA come from the germline V gene (reference sequence). Here the CDR3 DNA reads TGCAGTGCCCGGGGCCCCGCTGGTTGGGCTTTCTTT. It codes for CSARGPAGWAFF.

The rearrangement uses TRBV9 and TRBJ2-2; possibly TRBD2 for D (7 bases). The CDR3 is 16 amino acids. Trimming stripped 6 bases from V and 0 bases from J, with 15 bases between. Germline V CDR1 and CDR2: SGDLS, YYNGEE. Here the CDR3 reads CASTGRGGPNTGELFF. The DNA of the CDR3 is TGTGCCAGCACTGGTAGGGGGGGCCCGAACACCGGGGAGCTGTTTTTT.

There are a few counts of this clonotype. The J gene is TRBJ2-3, the V gene TRBV7-9; TRBD1 agrees at 8 bases. There are 17 residues in the CDR3. Trimming at V came to 1 base and at J to 4 bases, leaving 10 bases not matched to a gene. Germline CDR1 and CDR2: SEHNR and FQNEAQ (reference sequence). CDR3 bases: TGTGCCAGCAGCTTAGGGCAGGGGGCGCCTTCGGCAGATACGCAGTATTTT. The encoded protein is CASSLGQGAPSADTQYF.

This clonotype was picked up many times. An end of the junction does not agree with germline; a read error may underlie this. This chain joins TRBV30 and TRBJ1-4; the match to TRBD1 covers 7 bases. Germline lookup yields CDR1 GTSNPN and CDR2 SVGIG (reference sequence). CDR3 length: 15 residues. The CDR3 is CAWSSGQTTNEKLFF. The CDR3 DNA reads TGTGCCTGGAGTTCGGGACAGACAACGAATGAAAAACTGTTTTTT.

This clonotype was seen repeatedly, ten times or more. The chain uses TRBV7-9 and TRBJ1-2; D call uncertain. Trimming removed 0 bases from V and 4 bases from J, with 3 bases in between. CDR3 size: 12 residues. CDR1 and CDR2 (germline): SEHNR, FQNEAQ (reference sequence). The CDR3 here is CASSLAVYGYTF. The CDR3 DNA sequence: TGTGCCAGCAGCTTAGCAGTCTATGGCTACACCTTC.

This clonotype was observed at least ten times. In DNA, the CDR3 is TGTGCCAGCACCCCCGAGGGGCACGGGACCCAGTACTTC. This encodes CASTPEGHGTQYF. V gene TRBV11-1 combines with J gene TRBJ2-5; D may correspond to TRBD1 or TRBD2 (5 bases each). CDR1 is SGHAT, CDR2 FQDESV, per germline (reference sequence). This CDR3 spans 13 amino acids. Trimming shortened V by 7 bases and J by 7 bases, and 16 bases separated the two germline ends.

The rearrangement joins TRBV5-8 to TRBJ1-3; D is unresolved. CDR3 length: 15 residues. Per germline, CDR1 SGHTS and CDR2 YDEGEE. V lost 3 bases and J lost 0, with 10 bases in between. This CDR3 is CASSSARGSGNTIYF. The CDR3 DNA reads as TGTGCCAGCAGCTCCGCCCGAGGCTCTGGAAACACCATATATTTT.

The V gene is TRBV28, the J gene TRBJ2-6; the D gene is possibly TRBD1 (5 bases). Germline CDR1 reads MDHEN; CDR2 reads SYDVKM. Deletions cut 3 bases from V and 0 bases from J, with 12 bases between. The CDR3 spans 17 residues. The CDR3 bases are TGTGCCAGCAGTTTCCAGGGCGGTCGCTCTGGGGCCAACGTCCTGACTTTC. Its protein is CASSFQGGRSGANVLTF.

This clonotype has only a few counts. The V gene is TRBV6-1, the J gene TRBJ2-7, with 9 bases fitting TRBD2. Per germline, CDR1 MNHNS and CDR2 SASEGT. With V trimmed by 1 base and J by 1 base, 8 bases remained unmatched. This CDR3 comprises 17 residues. The chain's CDR3 is CASSEVVGAGGSYEQYF. CDR3 in DNA: TGTGCCAGCAGTGAAGTGGTGGGAGCGGGAGGTTCCTACGAGCAGTACTTC.

In this sample, this clonotype turned up many times. This chain joins TRBV11-2 and TRBJ2-1; the D is unclear. The CDR3 contains 13 residues. CDR1 and CDR2 from the germline V gene are SGHAT and FQNNGV. Trimming cost V 1 base and J 3 bases, with 4 bases left between them. The CDR3 region is CASSLVLYNEQFF. The DNA of the CDR3 is TGTGCCAGCAGCTTAGTTCTCTACAATGAGCAGTTCTTC. Full variable domain (remainder filled in from reference TRBV11-2 and TRBJ2-1): EAGVAQSPRYKIIEKRQSVAFWCNPISGHATLYWYQQILGQGPKLLIQFQNNGVVDDSQLPKDRFSAERLKGVDSTLKIQPAKLEDSAVYLCASSLVLYNEQFFGPGTRLTVL.

There are many counts of this clonotype. The genes are TRBV10-3 and TRBJ1-1; a possible D gene is TRBD1 (5 bases). V was trimmed by 6 bases and J by 1 base, leaving 9 bases between them. The V gene's germline CDR1 is ENHRY and CDR2 SYGVKD. The CDR3 sequence is 13 residues long. In DNA, the CDR3 is TGTGCCATCAGCGGGACTGAGAACACTGAAGCTTTCTTT. Protein: CAISGTENTEAFF.

This clonotype was counted many times. The gene calls are TRBV30 and TRBJ2-3, with TRBD2 matching 9 bases. Per the germline V gene, CDR1 is GTSNPN and CDR2 is SVGIG (reference sequence). V gave up 0 bases and J gave up 1 base; unmatched junction bases: 5. This CDR3 is built from 16 residues. This CDR3 is CAWSVLAGARTDTQYF. DNA of the CDR3: TGTGCCTGGAGTGTTTTAGCGGGAGCTCGCACAGATACGCAGTATTTT.

This clonotype was seen a handful of times. V gene TRBV29-1 combines with J gene TRBJ2-3, with D possibly TRBD2 on 8 matching bases. CDR1 SQVTM and CDR2 ANQGSEA come from the germline V gene. V lost 4 bases to trimming and J lost 4 bases, with 18 bases between them. The CDR3 contains 15 residues. The chain's CDR3 is CSVAKGAGGSDTQYF. DNA of the CDR3: TGCAGCGTTGCGAAGGGGGCGGGAGGCTCAGATACGCAGTATTTT.

This clonotype was recorded a few times. Relative to the germline gene, one junction end is altered; a read error may explain this. The chain has TRBV14 and TRBJ2-3; no reliable D call. Germline assignment: CDR1 SGHDN and CDR2 FVKESK. The CDR3 totals 17 residues. CDR3: CASSQDDSPEYTDTQYF. In nucleotides, the CDR3 is TGTGCCAGCAGCCAAGATGATAGCCCTGAGTATACAGATACGCAGTACTTT.

This clonotype has at least ten counts. V is TRBV20-1 and J is TRBJ1-2; D is possibly TRBD1 (6 bases). The germline V and J ends were trimmed by 3 bases and 8 bases, with 22 bases remaining between them. Germline V CDR1 and CDR2: DFQATT, SNEGSKA (reference sequence). This CDR3 has 15 residues. The CDR3 sequence is CSASTQGQIIGGYTF. DNA of the CDR3: TGCAGTGCTAGTACTCAGGGGCAGATTATAGGCGGCTACACCTTC.

This chain joins TRBV18 and TRBJ1-1; D is undetermined. This CDR3 is built from 14 residues. The germline V gene has CDR1 KGHSH and CDR2 LQKENI. The V end lost 0 bases, the J end lost 4 bases, and 9 bases lay between the germline ends. CDR3 amino acids: CASSPPGRATEAFF. The CDR3 DNA reads TGTGCCAGCTCACCACCGGGGAGGGCCACTGAAGCTTTCTTT.

The chain recombines TRBV20-1 with TRBJ2-7, with 11 nucleotides matching TRBD1. This CDR3 region has 14 residues. V lost 1 base, J lost 5 bases, and 4 bases stayed unmatched. The germline gives CDR1 DFQATT, CDR2 SNEGSKA (reference sequence). The CDR3 loop is CSARGGQGADEQYF. In DNA, the CDR3 is TGCAGTGCTAGAGGCGGACAGGGGGCAGACGAGCAGTACTTC.

V usage is TRBV12-3 or TRBV12-4 and J usage is TRBJ1-2; D unclear. The length of the CDR3 is 11 residues. Deletions cut 6 bases from V and 8 bases from J, with 10 bases between. CDR3 DNA sequence: TGTGCCAGCAGCCAAGGAGCCGGCTACACCTTC. It yields the protein CASSQGAGYTF.

The chain recombines TRBV6-1 with TRBJ2-7, with D perhaps assigned TRBD1 or TRBD2 (7 bases each). The germline gives CDR1 MNHNS, CDR2 SASEGT. CDR3 length: 13 amino acids. Trimming left V 8 bases short and J 0 bases short, with 11 bases between. CDR3 residues: CASGRGGSYEQYF. The CDR3 coding sequence is TGTGCCAGCGGCAGGGGGGGCTCCTACGAGCAGTACTTC.

This chain links TRBV5-6 with TRBJ1-2; D might be TRBD1 (6 bases). The germline gives CDR1 SGHDT, CDR2 YYEEEE. The CDR3 runs 14 residues. With 4 bases removed from V and 6 bases from J, the gap between germline ends came to 16 bases. CDR3 coding DNA: TGTGCCAGCAGCGGGGGGGGGCGCGACAATGGCTACACCTTC. Protein: CASSGGGRDNGYTF.

V is TRBV28 and J is TRBJ1-4, with TRBD1 matching 8 bases. V lost 5 bases to trimming and J lost 4 bases; unmatched junction nucleotides: 6. The CDR3 length is 15 residues. Germline CDR1 and CDR2: MDHEN and SYDVKM. CDR3 amino acids: CASSPDRGGNEKLFF. The CDR3 DNA reads as TGTGCCAGCAGTCCAGACAGGGGCGGTAATGAAAAACTGTTTTTT.

The chain uses TRBV13 and TRBJ1-2; 8 bases match TRBD1. Germline lookup yields CDR1 PRHDT and CDR2 FYEKMQ (reference sequence). Trimming took 4 bases from V and 4 from J; bases not matched to a gene: 8. This CDR3 has 15 amino acids. CDR3: CASSSQTGVAYGYTF. In nucleotides, the CDR3 is TGTGCCAGCAGCTCTCAGACAGGGGTGGCCTATGGCTACACCTTC.

The sample holds many counts of this clonotype. This chain joins TRBV11-2 and TRBJ2-7, with 12 bases that match TRBD2. The CDR3 is made up of 17 amino acids. Looked up from germline, CDR1 is SGHAT and CDR2 is FQNNGV. V lost 0 bases to trimming and J lost 3 bases; unmatched junction nucleotides: 6. This CDR3 is CASSLEIQTSGSYEQYF. The CDR3 coding sequence is TGTGCCAGCAGCTTAGAAATTCAGACTAGCGGGAGCTACGAGCAGTACTTC.

This clonotype occurred many times. The chain joins TRBV2 to TRBJ1-1, with D possibly matching TRBD1 (5 bases). This CDR3 region has 14 residues. The V gene lost 5 bases and the J gene lost 4 bases, with 14 bases spanning the gap. Germline assignment: CDR1 SNHLY and CDR2 FYNNEI. In nucleotides, the CDR3 is TGTGCCAGCAGTTTAGACAGCGGGGGCACTGAAGCTTTCTTT. The encoded protein is CASSLDSGGTEAFF.

The rearrangement uses TRBV24-1 and TRBJ2-1; TRBD2 matches 10 bases. Germline V lookup: CDR1 KGHDR, CDR2 SFDVKD. Trimming cost V 8 bases and J 4 bases; bases outside gene matches: 7. The CDR3 consists of 15 residues. CDR3 coding DNA: TGTGCCACCACTCCTAGCGGGAGAGGGTACAATGAGCAGTTCTTC. This sequence encodes CATTPSGRGYNEQFF.

The chain carries TRBV27 and TRBJ2-2, with TRBD1 matching over 9 bases. From germline, CDR1 is MNHEY and CDR2 SMNVEV (reference sequence). There are 18 residues in the CDR3. With V trimmed by 7 bases and J by 0 bases, 12 bases remained unmatched. CDR3 loop: CASKVLGGTGSNTGELFF. For the CDR3, the DNA is TGTGCCAGCAAAGTTTTAGGTGGGACAGGGTCGAACACCGGGGAGCTGTTTTTT.

The sample holds a few counts of this clonotype. The J gene is TRBJ2-3, the V gene TRBV5-1, with 7 nucleotides matching TRBD2. V lost 4 bases and J lost 0; bases outside the gene matches: 8. CDR3 size: 16 residues. Germline V gives CDR1 SGHRS, CDR2 YFSETQ. CDR3 bases: TGCGCCAGCAGCGCCGGACTAGTTCCGAGCACAGATACGCAGTATTTT. It specifies CASSAGLVPSTDTQYF.